The 32 T cell receptor beta chains reported below all come from one sample, sequenced in a study of blood T cell repertoires in COVID-19. Produced via immunoSEQ multiplex PCR; TCRdb's table is partial and in-frame only. In the table there are about 63,000 clones, over 70% of which are singletons. Sequences were obtained from peripheral blood. The receptors were sampled from a man aged 50 to 60 with active COVID-19.

The chain's CDR3 is CASSQMPETGGRGTEAFF. In DNA, the CDR3 is TGCGCCAGCAGCCAAATGCCGGAGACCGGGGGTAGAGGCACTGAAGCTTTCTTT. This chain joins TRBV4-1 and TRBJ1-1; D might be TRBD1 (5 bases). The V gene lost 2 bases and the J gene lost 4 bases, with 23 bases spanning the gap. The CDR3 sequence is 18 residues long. Germline-derived CDR1 and CDR2 are MGHRA and YSYEKL.

This clone is a singleton in its sample. The V gene is TRBV28, the J gene TRBJ2-7; 10 positions match TRBD1. After removal of 4 bases from V and 4 bases from J, the junction contained 7 bases not matched to a gene. The CDR3 sequence is 15 residues long. The V gene's germline CDR1 is MDHEN and CDR2 SYDVKM. DNA for the CDR3: TGTGCCAGCAGTTCGACGACAGGGGGCCGGTACGAGCAGTACTTC. Translated: CASSSTTGGRYEQYF.

V gene TRBV11-2 combines with J gene TRBJ2-1; 8 nucleotides agree with TRBD1. Germline CDR1 and CDR2: SGHAT and FQNNGV. The J segment lost 7 bases and the V segment lost 5 bases, leaving 4 bases of the junction unmatched. This CDR3 is built from 13 residues. CDR3 in DNA: TGTGCCAGCAGCCTGGACAGGGAGAATGAGCAGTTCTTC. It is translated as CASSLDRENEQFF.

The chain joins TRBV5-1 to TRBJ1-4, with D maybe TRBD1 (6 bases). The V end lost 8 bases, the J end lost 7 bases, and 18 bases lay between the germline ends. The CDR3 length is 14 residues. CDR1 and CDR2 (germline): SGHRS, YFSETQ. CDR3 protein: CASRLGDMGEKLFF. In nucleotides, the CDR3 is TGCGCCAGTCGCCTTGGGGACATGGGTGAAAAACTGTTTTTT. Together with reference TRBV5-1 and TRBJ1-4, the CDR3 gives the full variable domain: KAGVTQTPRYLIKTRGQQVTLSCSPISGHRSVSWYQQTPGQGLQFLFEYFSETQRNKGNFPGRFSGRQFSNSRSEMNVSTLELGDSALYLCASRLGDMGEKLFFGSGTQLSVL.

The chain couples TRBV30 to TRBJ2-3; no clear D gene. Trimming took off 0 bases at V and 3 bases at J, with 7 bases between the two ends. Germline CDR1 is GTSNPN and CDR2 is SVGIG (reference sequence). CDR3 length: 13 amino acids. The CDR3 DNA reads as TGTGCCTGGAGTGTACTCTCAACAGATACGCAGTATTTT. This codes for CAWSVLSTDTQYF.

The genes are TRBV10-3 and TRBJ2-7; tentatively, D is TRBD2 (6 bases). The CDR3 totals 15 residues. Germline V gene sequence: CDR1 ENHRY, CDR2 SYGVKD. V was cut by 0 bases and J by 1 base, with 10 bases left in between. The CDR3 DNA reads as TGTGCCATCAGTGAGTCCGGGGACTCATCCTACGAGCAGTACTTC. Translation gives CAISESGDSSYEQYF.

V and J are TRBV29-1 and TRBJ2-1, with D maybe TRBD1 (5 bases). The CDR3 loop spans 15 amino acids. V lost 8 bases and J lost 1, with 18 bases in between. In germline, CDR1 is SQVTM, CDR2 ANQGSEA. The CDR3: CSTPSGAGSYNEQFF. The CDR3 nucleotides read TGCAGCACACCCAGTGGGGCAGGGTCCTACAATGAGCAGTTCTTC.

This clone was picked up a small number of times. The V and J genes are TRBV9 and TRBJ2-2; the D gene is possibly TRBD1 (6 bases). The V gene's germline CDR1 is SGDLS and CDR2 YYNGEE. The CDR3 is 16 amino acids. Trimming removed 0 bases from V and 5 bases from J, with 14 bases in between. This CDR3 is CASSVVGVQGTGELFF. The CDR3 DNA reads TGTGCCAGCAGCGTAGTAGGGGTACAGGGAACCGGGGAGCTGTTTTTT.

The chain couples TRBV7-9 to TRBJ2-7; the match to TRBD2 covers 9 bases. The J segment lost 7 bases and the V segment lost 3 bases, leaving 10 bases of the junction unmatched. The CDR3 sequence is 15 residues long. Per germline, CDR1 SEHNR and CDR2 FQNEAQ (reference sequence). The CDR3 protein is CASSFFAGGPSEQYF. In nucleotides, the CDR3 is TGTGCCAGCAGCTTTTTCGCGGGAGGGCCGAGTGAGCAGTACTTC.

This chain links TRBV5-1 with TRBJ1-6, with D unresolved. Germline V gives CDR1 SGHRS, CDR2 YFSETQ. V lost 0 bases to trimming and J lost 8 bases, with 6 bases between them. This CDR3 is built from 13 residues. This CDR3 reads CASSLVPDSPLHF. CDR3 nucleotides: TGCGCCAGCAGCTTGGTTCCGGATTCACCCCTCCACTTT.

The V call is TRBV18, the J call TRBJ1-1, with D possibly matching TRBD1 (6 bases). Germline V gives CDR1 KGHSH, CDR2 LQKENI. The CDR3 is made up of 14 amino acids. V was shortened by 6 bases and J by 3 bases, with 14 bases between the two germline ends. The CDR3 is CASSWGRRDTEAFF. The CDR3 DNA follows: TGTGCCAGCTCTTGGGGGCGGCGGGACACTGAAGCTTTCTTT.

The chain's CDR3 is CASSSVWDSRTDTQYF. The DNA for the CDR3 is TGTGCCAGCAGCTCAGTGTGGGACAGCCGCACAGATACGCAGTATTTT. The chain uses TRBV11-1 and TRBJ2-3, with 7 bases identical to TRBD1. This CDR3 is built from 16 residues. Trimming at V came to 4 bases and at J to 1 base, leaving 8 bases not matched to a gene. CDR1 and CDR2 from the germline V gene are SGHAT and FQDESV (reference sequence).

The rearrangement uses TRBV13 and TRBJ2-6, with 8 bases fitting TRBD1. V was pared by 6 bases and J by 9 bases, with 7 bases of the junction left unmatched. This CDR3 contains 14 residues. Per germline, CDR1 PRHDT and CDR2 FYEKMQ (reference sequence). CDR3 in amino acids: CASSSGTGVNVLTF. Written as DNA, the CDR3 is TGTGCCAGCAGTTCCGGGACAGGAGTCAACGTCCTGACTTTC.

For this clone: Here the CDR3 omits its conserved ending phenylalanine or tryptophan, so a read error is the likely source. This chain uses TRBV11-2 with TRBJ1-2; unclear D gene. The V gene's germline CDR1 is SGHAT and CDR2 FQNNGV. The CDR3 spans 18 residues. The V and J ends lost 1 base and 1 base respectively, with 19 bases between them. CDR3: CASSLAGSGLGGNYGYTL. DNA of the CDR3: TGTGCCAGCAGCTTAGCGGGCAGTGGACTTGGTGGTAACTATGGCTACACCCTC.

The gene calls are TRBV15 and TRBJ1-5; no reliable D call. Trimming pared 0 bases from V and 0 bases from J, leaving 12 bases between. The CDR3 runs 17 residues. Germline V gene lookup returns CDR1 LNHNV and CDR2 YYDKDF (reference sequence). CDR3 loop: CATSRDQVRDSNQPQHF. CDR3 DNA: TGTGCCACCAGCAGAGATCAGGTTCGGGATAGCAATCAGCCCCAGCATTTT.

This chain links TRBV9 with TRBJ2-6; 8 bases are a match to TRBD1. The CDR3 length is 15 residues. V lost 4 bases, J lost 17 bases, and 17 bases stayed unmatched. Germline lookup yields CDR1 SGDLS and CDR2 YYNGEE. In DNA form, the CDR3 reads TGTGCCAGCAGCCCCACCCGGGACAGGCCTTCTCAATTGACTTTC. Protein product: CASSPTRDRPSQLTF.

The chain is built from TRBV3-1 (or the pseudogene TRBV3-2) and TRBJ1-2, with 8 bases lining up with TRBD1. Germline lookup yields CDR1 LGHDT and CDR2 YNNKEL (reference sequence). There are 12 residues in the CDR3. After removal of 6 bases from V and 7 bases from J, the junction contained 4 bases not matched to a gene. The CDR3 is CASSLTGGGYTF. DNA for the CDR3: TGTGCCAGCAGTCTTACAGGGGGTGGCTACACCTTC.

The chain carries TRBV6-5 and TRBJ2-2, with 13 bases fitting TRBD2. Losses at the gene ends were 6 bases for V and 4 bases for J; bases not matched to a gene: 2. The CDR3 runs to 15 residues. Germline V gene sequence: CDR1 MNHEY, CDR2 SVGAGI. DNA of the CDR3: TGTGCCAGCAGGGGACTAGCGGGAATCACCGGGGAGCTGTTTTTT. As protein: CASRGLAGITGELFF.

This sequence joins TRBV7-2 and TRBJ2-7, with 13 bases aligning to TRBD2. V was pared by 3 bases and J by 0 bases, with 11 bases of the junction left unmatched. CDR1 and CDR2 (germline): SGHTA, FQGNSA. There are 19 residues in the CDR3. The CDR3 sequence is CASSLRTSGSLFSSYEQYF. CDR3 DNA: TGTGCCAGCAGCTTGAGGACTAGCGGGAGTTTATTTAGCTCCTACGAGCAGTACTTC. Full variable domain (outside the CDR3, taken from reference TRBV7-2 and TRBJ2-7): GAGVSQSPSNKVTEKGKDVELRCDPISGHTALYWYRQSLGQGLEFLIYFQGNSAPDKSGLPSDRFSAERTGGSVSTLTIQRTQQEDSAVYLCASSLRTSGSLFSSYEQYFGPGTRLTVT.

CDR3 sequence: CASSIRSPGGRTEAFF. The CDR3 DNA follows: TGTGCCAGTAGTATTCGTTCTCCCGGGGGGCGGACTGAAGCTTTCTTT. This sequence joins TRBV19 and TRBJ1-1; the D gene is possibly TRBD1 (6 bases). Per germline, CDR1 LNHDA and CDR2 SQIVND (reference sequence). V was cut by 3 bases and J by 5 bases, with 19 bases left in between. The CDR3 has 16 residues. The full variable domain, with the rest looked up from reference TRBV19 and TRBJ1-1, is DGGITQSPKYLFRKEGQNVTLSCEQNLNHDAMYWYRQDPGQGLRLIYYSQIVNDFQKGDIAEGYSVSREKKESFPLTVTSAQKNPTAFYLCASSIRSPGGRTEAFFGQGTRLTVV.

This clone was detected only once. This chain links TRBV4-3 with TRBJ1-1; no firm D call. Deletions cut 0 bases from V and 3 bases from J, with 14 bases between. This CDR3 is built from 16 residues. Germline loops: CDR1 LGHNA, CDR2 YSLEER. As DNA, the CDR3 is TGCGCCAGCAGCCAAGATGGAGGAGGCCGCCACACTGAAGCTTTCTTT. This gives the protein CASSQDGGGRHTEAFF.

V is TRBV5-1 and J is TRBJ1-5, with TRBD1 matching over 7 bases. The CDR3 spans 15 residues. The V and J ends lost 1 base and 0 bases, in that order; junction bases with no gene match: 1. Germline CDR1 reads SGHRS; CDR2 reads YFSETQ. The CDR3 loop is CASSLRGLSNQPQHF. The CDR3 bases are TGCGCCAGCAGCTTGAGGGGGCTTAGCAATCAGCCCCAGCATTTT.

The gene calls are TRBV28 and TRBJ2-7; perhaps TRBD1 as D (5 bases). CDR1 is MDHEN and CDR2 is SYDVKM in the germline V gene. This CDR3 region has 13 residues. V gave up 6 bases and J gave up 6 bases, with 15 bases separating them. CDR3 residues: CASRLRQKGEQYF. The CDR3 coding sequence is TGTGCCAGCAGACTAAGACAGAAGGGCGAGCAGTACTTC.

The V and J genes are TRBV6-2 or TRBV6-3 and TRBJ1-2, with D hard to call. This CDR3 contains 11 residues. Germline-derived CDR1 and CDR2 are MNHEY and SVGEGT. V was clipped by 5 bases and J by 7 bases, with 8 bases between them. Here the CDR3 reads CASSHVAGYTF. The CDR3 coding sequence is TGTGCCAGCAGTCACGTAGCTGGCTACACCTTC.

The V call is TRBV19, the J call TRBJ1-5, with TRBD1 matching over 9 bases. This CDR3 has 16 residues. Germline CDR1 and CDR2: LNHDA and SQIVND (reference sequence). J lost 5 bases, V lost 2 bases, and 7 bases had no gene match. CDR3 nucleotide sequence: TGTGCCAGTAGTATAACGGGACAGGGAAAGGATCAGCCCCAGCATTTT. Protein: CASSITGQGKDQPQHF.

The sample holds a few counts of this clone. The J gene is TRBJ1-6, the V gene TRBV4-3, with D unresolved. Germline V CDR1 and CDR2: LGHNA, YSLEER. The CDR3 has 15 residues. Trimming shortened V by 1 base and J by 3 bases, and 7 bases separated the two germline ends. The CDR3 is CASSQVLNYNSPLHF. In DNA, the CDR3 is TGCGCCAGCAGCCAAGTTCTAAACTATAATTCACCCCTCCACTTT.

The V call is TRBV4-1, the J call TRBJ2-5, with D tentatively TRBD2 (6 bases). Germline lookup yields CDR1 MGHRA and CDR2 YSYEKL. This CDR3 is built from 14 residues. Trimming removed 2 bases from V and 1 base from J, with 8 bases in between. In DNA, the CDR3 is TGCGCCAGCAGCCAATTGACTAGCCAAGAGACCCAGTACTTC. Protein sequence: CASSQLTSQETQYF.

The chain has TRBV7-2 and TRBJ1-1; 7 bases agree with TRBD1. There are 16 residues in the CDR3. V shed 2 bases and J 0 bases; nucleotides not matched to a gene: 6. Germline loops: CDR1 SGHTA, CDR2 FQGNSA. The CDR3 DNA sequence: TGTGCCAGCAGCTTATTCGCCGGGACAGTGAACACTGAAGCTTTCTTT. Translated, it gives CASSLFAGTVNTEAFF.

The chain employs TRBV4-2 and TRBJ1-1; D is unclear. V lost 0 bases and J 6 bases, leaving 8 bases between the germline ends. Germline V gene data show CDR1 as LGHNA and CDR2 as YNFKEQ. The CDR3 contains 13 residues. CDR3 amino acids: CASSQDPSSEAFF. The CDR3 nucleotides are TGTGCCAGCAGCCAAGACCCGTCCTCTGAAGCTTTCTTT.

The rearrangement links TRBV7-9 to TRBJ2-1; TRBD1 might be the D (5 bases). This CDR3 has 14 amino acids. Germline V lookup: CDR1 SEHNR, CDR2 FQNEAQ (reference sequence). V lost 5 bases and J lost 3, with 11 bases in between. The CDR3 sequence is CASSLPQGYNEQFF. CDR3 nucleotides: TGTGCCAGCAGCCTCCCCCAGGGCTACAATGAGCAGTTCTTC.

The sample holds one count of this clone. The J gene is TRBJ2-5, the V gene TRBV5-4; D gene unclear. The CDR3 extends over 15 amino acids. CDR1 and CDR2 (germline): SGHNT, YYREEE (reference sequence). Trimming shortened V by 2 bases and J by 0 bases, and 11 bases separated the two germline ends. Written as DNA, the CDR3 is TGTGCCAGCAGCTTACGTGGGCCGAACCAAGAGACCCAGTACTTC. Encoded protein: CASSLRGPNQETQYF.

The chain couples TRBV15 to TRBJ2-7; D is unclear. The germline V and J ends were trimmed by 0 bases and 7 bases, with 10 bases remaining between them. Germline V gives CDR1 LNHNV, CDR2 YYDKDF (reference sequence). There are 13 residues in the CDR3. DNA of the CDR3: TGTGCCACCAGCAGAGATCAAGCGCGGGAGCAGTACTTC. Residues: CATSRDQAREQYF.